The following is a T cell receptor beta chain sequence with its context. A few counts support this clonotype. There is no known antigen for this receptor. No much larger clone is present one base from it, and per-base qualities are unavailable. The sample comes from a study of T-cell reconstitution after alpha-beta-depleted transplantation in children (dated by TCRdb to 2016 to 2018). Regarding the complete study: The study quantitatively tracked T-cell immune reconstitution after TCRalphabeta/CD19-depleted allogeneic hematopoietic cell transplantation in children using TCR repertoire profiling.

Including the terminal cysteine and phenylalanine, the CDR3 comprises 18 residues. The only DNA kept is the CDR3, 54 bases in frame from the first base. Deletion took 3 bases off V and 0 bases off J, with a span of 18 bases between the germline ends. CDR1 and CDR2, looked up from the germline V gene, are KGHSH and LQKENI. The library was prepared using PCR. TCRdb names Illumina HiSeq 2500 as the instrument used. TCR library preparation used molecular barcoding, with unique molecular identifiers applied to normalize quantification of the TCRbeta repertoire. TCRdb's own reprocessing of the public reads used fastp at Q25 and MiXCR and kept productive beta chains. Here each entry gathers all rows of one CDR3 protein and keeps the most common genes and DNA. Counted in this sample were 500,000 to 600,000 distinct CDR3 sequences; approximately 20% of them appeared once. The ten most abundant clones make up 3.3% of the sample.

This chain joins TRBV18 to TRBJ1-5, with no D gene named confidently. The specimen was PBMCs from the stem cell graft donor, collected from the stem cell graft. The TCR comes from a human donor who donated a stem cell graft to a child with acute lymphoblastic leukemia. The encoded CDR3 is CASSPSGGPHYSNQPQHF. In nucleotides, the sequence is TGTGCCAGCTCACCGTCAGGAGGCCCCCACTATAGCAATCAGCCCCAGCATTTT. Beyond the CDR3, the reference TRBV18 and TRBJ1-5 genes provide the residues; the full variable domain reads: NAGVMQNPRHLVRRRGQEARLRCSPMKGHSHVYWYRQLPEEGLKFMVYLQKENIIDESGMPKERFSAEFPKEGPSILRIQQVVRGDSAAYFCASSPSGGPHYSNQPQHFGDGTRLSIL.